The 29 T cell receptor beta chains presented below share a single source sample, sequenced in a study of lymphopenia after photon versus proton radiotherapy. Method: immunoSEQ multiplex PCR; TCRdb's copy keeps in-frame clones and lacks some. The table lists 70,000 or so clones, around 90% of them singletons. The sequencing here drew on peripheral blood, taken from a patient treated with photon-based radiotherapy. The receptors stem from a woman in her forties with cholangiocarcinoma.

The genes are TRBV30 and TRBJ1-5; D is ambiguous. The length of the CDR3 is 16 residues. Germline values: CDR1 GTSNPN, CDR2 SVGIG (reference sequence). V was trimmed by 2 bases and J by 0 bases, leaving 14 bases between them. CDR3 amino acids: CAWSSSRINSNQPQHF. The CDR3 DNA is TGTGCCTGGAGTAGTTCCCGGATTAATAGCAATCAGCCCCAGCATTTT.

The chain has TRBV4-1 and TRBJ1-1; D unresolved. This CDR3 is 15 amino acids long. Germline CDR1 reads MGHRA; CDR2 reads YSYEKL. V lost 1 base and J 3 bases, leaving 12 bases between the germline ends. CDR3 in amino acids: CASSQGLWLDTEAFF. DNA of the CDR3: TGCGCCAGCAGCCAAGGTCTCTGGCTGGACACTGAAGCTTTCTTT.

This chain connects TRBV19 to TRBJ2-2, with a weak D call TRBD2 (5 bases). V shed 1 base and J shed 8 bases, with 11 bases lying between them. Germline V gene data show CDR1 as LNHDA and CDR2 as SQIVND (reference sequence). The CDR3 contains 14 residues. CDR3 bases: TGTGCCAGTAGTATAGGTTCGGGGAGTGGGGAGCTGTTTTTT. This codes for CASSIGSGSGELFF.

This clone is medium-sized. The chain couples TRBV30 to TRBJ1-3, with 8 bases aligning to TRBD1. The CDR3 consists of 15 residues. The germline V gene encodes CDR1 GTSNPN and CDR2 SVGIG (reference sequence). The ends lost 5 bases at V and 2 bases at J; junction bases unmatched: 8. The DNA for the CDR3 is TGTGCCTGGCACAGGGGGTCGAGTCCTGGAAACACCATATATTTT. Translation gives CAWHRGSSPGNTIYF.

The CDR3, as DNA: TGTGCCAGCAGCCGCGCGGGGGGCGCCGACAATGAGCAGTTCTTC. It is translated as CASSRAGGADNEQFF. The V and J genes are TRBV5-6 and TRBJ2-1; 8 bases map to TRBD2. Germline V gene data show CDR1 as SGHDT and CDR2 as YYEEEE. Losses at the gene ends were 4 bases for V and 5 bases for J; bases not matched to a gene: 8. The CDR3 extends over 15 amino acids. The full variable domain, completed using reference TRBV5-6 and TRBJ2-1, is DAGVTQSPTHLIKTRGQQVTLRCSPKSGHDTVSWYQQALGQGPQFIFQYYEEEERQRGNFPDRFSGHQFPNYSSELNVNALLLGDSALYLCASSRAGGADNEQFFGPGTRLTVL.

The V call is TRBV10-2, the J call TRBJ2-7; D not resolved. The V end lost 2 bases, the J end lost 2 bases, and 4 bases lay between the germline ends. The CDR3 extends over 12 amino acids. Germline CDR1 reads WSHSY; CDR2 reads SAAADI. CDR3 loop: CASSENTYEQYF. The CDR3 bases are TGCGCCAGCAGTGAGAACACCTACGAGCAGTACTTC.

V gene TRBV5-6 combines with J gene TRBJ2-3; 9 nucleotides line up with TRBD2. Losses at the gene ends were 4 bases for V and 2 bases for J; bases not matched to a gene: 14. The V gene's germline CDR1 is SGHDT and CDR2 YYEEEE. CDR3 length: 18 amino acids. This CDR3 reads CASSHIAGEYNPTDTQYF. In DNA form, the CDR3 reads TGTGCCAGCAGCCACATAGCGGGGGAATATAATCCCACAGATACGCAGTATTTT.

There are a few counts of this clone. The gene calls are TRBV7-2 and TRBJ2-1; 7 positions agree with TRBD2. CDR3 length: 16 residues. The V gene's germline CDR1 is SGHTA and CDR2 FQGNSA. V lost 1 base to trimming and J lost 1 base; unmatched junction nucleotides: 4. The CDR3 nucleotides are TGTGCCAGCAGCTTAGAGCCTAGCGGATCCTACAATGAGCAGTTCTTC. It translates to CASSLEPSGSYNEQFF.

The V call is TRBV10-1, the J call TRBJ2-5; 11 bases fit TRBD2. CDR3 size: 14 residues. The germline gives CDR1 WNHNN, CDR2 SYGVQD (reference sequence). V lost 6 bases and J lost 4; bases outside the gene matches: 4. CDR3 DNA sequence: TGCGCCAGCAGCCGCGGACTAGCGGGAGAGACCCAGTACTTC. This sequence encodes CASSRGLAGETQYF.

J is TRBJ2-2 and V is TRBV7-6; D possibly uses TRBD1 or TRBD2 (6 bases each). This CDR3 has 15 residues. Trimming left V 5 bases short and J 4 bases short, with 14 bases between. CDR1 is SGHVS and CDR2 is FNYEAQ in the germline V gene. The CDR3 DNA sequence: TGTGCCAGCAGCCTGGGGGCTAGCGCCACCGGGGAGCTGTTTTTT. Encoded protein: CASSLGASATGELFF. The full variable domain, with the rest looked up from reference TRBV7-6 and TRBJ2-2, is GAGVSQSPRYKVTKRGQDVALRCDPISGHVSLYWYRQALGQGPEFLTYFNYEAQQDKSGLPNDRFSAERPEGSISTLTIQRTEQRDSAMYRCASSLGASATGELFFGEGSRLTVL.

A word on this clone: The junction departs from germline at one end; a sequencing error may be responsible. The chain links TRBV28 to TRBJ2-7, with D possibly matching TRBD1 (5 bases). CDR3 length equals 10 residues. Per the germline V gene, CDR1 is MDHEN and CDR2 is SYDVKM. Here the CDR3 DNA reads TGTGCCAGCAGTTTAGGTTCAGGGCACTTC. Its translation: CASSLGSGHF.

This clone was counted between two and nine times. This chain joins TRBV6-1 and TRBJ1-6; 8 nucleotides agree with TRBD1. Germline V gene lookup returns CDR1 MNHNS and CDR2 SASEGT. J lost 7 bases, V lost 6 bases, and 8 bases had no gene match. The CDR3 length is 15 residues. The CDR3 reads CASSGQGVGNSPLHF. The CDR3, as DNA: TGTGCCAGCAGCGGACAGGGTGTGGGGAATTCACCCCTCCACTTT.

CDR3 sequence reads: CAFQGHKGGYTF. The CDR3 DNA reads TGTGCCTTTCAAGGGCACAAGGGAGGCTACACCTTC. V and J are TRBV30 and TRBJ1-2; D is unresolved. The V gene's germline CDR1 is GTSNPN and CDR2 SVGIG (reference sequence). V was cut by 7 bases and J by 8 bases, with 17 bases left in between. CDR3 length: 12 residues.

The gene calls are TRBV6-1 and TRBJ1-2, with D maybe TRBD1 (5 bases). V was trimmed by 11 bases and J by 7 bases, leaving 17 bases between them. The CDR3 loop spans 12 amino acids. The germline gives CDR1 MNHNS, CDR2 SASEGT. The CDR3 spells CAGAPTDSGYTF. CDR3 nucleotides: TGTGCCGGAGCTCCGACAGACTCTGGCTACACCTTC.

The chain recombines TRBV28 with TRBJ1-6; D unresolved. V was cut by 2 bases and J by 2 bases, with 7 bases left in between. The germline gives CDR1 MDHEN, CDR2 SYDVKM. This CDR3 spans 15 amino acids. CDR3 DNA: TGTGCCAGCAGTTTAAGGGAGACCTATAATTCACCCCTCCACTTT. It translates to CASSLRETYNSPLHF.

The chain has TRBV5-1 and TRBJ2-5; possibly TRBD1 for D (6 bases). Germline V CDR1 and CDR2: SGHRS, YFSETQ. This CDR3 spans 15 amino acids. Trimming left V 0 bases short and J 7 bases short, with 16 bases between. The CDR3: CASSLEGTLGGTQYF. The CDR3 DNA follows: TGCGCCAGCAGCTTGGAAGGGACACTTGGGGGGACCCAGTACTTC.

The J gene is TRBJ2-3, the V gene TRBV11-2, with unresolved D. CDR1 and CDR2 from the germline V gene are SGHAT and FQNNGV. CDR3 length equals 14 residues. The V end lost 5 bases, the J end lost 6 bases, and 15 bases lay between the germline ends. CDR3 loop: CASSPGPGTDTQYF. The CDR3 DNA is TGTGCCAGCAGCCCCGGGCCCGGTACCGATACGCAGTATTTT.

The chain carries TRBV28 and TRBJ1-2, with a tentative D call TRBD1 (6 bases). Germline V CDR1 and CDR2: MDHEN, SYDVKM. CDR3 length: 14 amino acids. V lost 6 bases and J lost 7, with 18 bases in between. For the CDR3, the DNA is TGTGCCAGCAGGCCGATAGCAGGCAGGGGTGGCTACACCTTC. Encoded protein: CASRPIAGRGGYTF.

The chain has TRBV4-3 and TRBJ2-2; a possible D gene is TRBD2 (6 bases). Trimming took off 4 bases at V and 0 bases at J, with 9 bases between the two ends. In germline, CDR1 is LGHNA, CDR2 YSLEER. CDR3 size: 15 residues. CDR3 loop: CASSLLATNTGELFF. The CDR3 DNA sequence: TGCGCCAGCAGCCTCCTAGCGACGAACACCGGGGAGCTGTTTTTT.

The CDR3 coding sequence is TGTGCCAGCAGCTTAGTTACGGGAGGAGTAGAGACCCAGTACTTC. The encoded protein is CASSLVTGGVETQYF. This rearrangement joins TRBV7-2 to TRBJ2-5, with 7 bases identical to TRBD2. The germline V gene encodes CDR1 SGHTA and CDR2 FQGNSA. V lost 1 base to trimming and J lost 4 bases; unmatched junction nucleotides: 6. This CDR3 contains 15 residues. The full variable domain, with the rest looked up from reference TRBV7-2 and TRBJ2-5, is GAGVSQSPSNKVTEKGKDVELRCDPISGHTALYWYRQSLGQGLEFLIYFQGNSAPDKSGLPSDRFSAERTGGSVSTLTIQRTQQEDSAVYLCASSLVTGGVETQYFGPGTRLLVL.

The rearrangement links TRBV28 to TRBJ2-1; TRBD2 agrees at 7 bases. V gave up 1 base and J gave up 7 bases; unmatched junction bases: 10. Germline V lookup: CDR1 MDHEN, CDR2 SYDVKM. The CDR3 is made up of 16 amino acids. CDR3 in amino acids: CASSLYEGGPRNEQFF. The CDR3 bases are TGTGCCAGCAGTTTATATGAGGGAGGGCCGAGGAATGAGCAGTTCTTC.

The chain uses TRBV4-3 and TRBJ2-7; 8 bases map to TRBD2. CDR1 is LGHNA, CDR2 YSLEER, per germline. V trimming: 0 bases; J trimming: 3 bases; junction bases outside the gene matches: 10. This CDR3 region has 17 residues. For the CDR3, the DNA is TGCGCCAGCAGCCAAGAAACTTATCCCGGGACTAGCTACGAGCAGTACTTC. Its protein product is CASSQETYPGTSYEQYF.

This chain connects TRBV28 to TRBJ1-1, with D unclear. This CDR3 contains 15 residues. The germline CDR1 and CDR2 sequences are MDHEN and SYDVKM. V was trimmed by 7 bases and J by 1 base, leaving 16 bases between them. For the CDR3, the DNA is TGTGCCAGCACCACTCCGATACGGGGGAACACTGAAGCTTTCTTT. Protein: CASTTPIRGNTEAFF.

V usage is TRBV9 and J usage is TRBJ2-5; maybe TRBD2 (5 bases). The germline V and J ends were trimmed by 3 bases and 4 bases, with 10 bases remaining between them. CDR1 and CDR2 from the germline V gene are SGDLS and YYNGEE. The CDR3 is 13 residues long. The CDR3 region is CASSAGSGETQYF. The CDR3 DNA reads TGTGCCAGCAGCGCGGGGTCTGGAGAGACCCAGTACTTC. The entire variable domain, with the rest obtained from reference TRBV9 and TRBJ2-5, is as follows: DSGVTQTPKHLITATGQRVTLRCSPRSGDLSVYWYQQSLDQGLQFLIQYYNGEERAKGNILERFSAQQFPDLHSELNLSSLELGDSALYFCASSAGSGETQYFGPGTRLLVL.

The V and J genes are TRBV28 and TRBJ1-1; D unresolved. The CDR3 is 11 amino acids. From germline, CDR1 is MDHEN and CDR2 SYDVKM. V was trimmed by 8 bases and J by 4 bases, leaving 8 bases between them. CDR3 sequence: CASGHLTEAFF. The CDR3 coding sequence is TGTGCCAGCGGTCACCTCACTGAAGCTTTCTTT. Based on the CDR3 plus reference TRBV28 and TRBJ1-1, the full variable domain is DVKVTQSSRYLVKRTGEKVFLECVQDMDHENMFWYRQDPGLGLRLIYFSYDVKMKEKGDIPEGYSVSREKKERFSLILESASTNQTSMYLCASGHLTEAFFGQGTRLTVV.

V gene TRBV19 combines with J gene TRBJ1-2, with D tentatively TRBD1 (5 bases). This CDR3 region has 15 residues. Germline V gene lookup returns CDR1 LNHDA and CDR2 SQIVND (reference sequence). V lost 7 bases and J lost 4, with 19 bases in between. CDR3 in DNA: TGTGCCAGTATCCGGTCGTATTCAACAGGCTATGGCTACACCTTC. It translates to CASIRSYSTGYGYTF.

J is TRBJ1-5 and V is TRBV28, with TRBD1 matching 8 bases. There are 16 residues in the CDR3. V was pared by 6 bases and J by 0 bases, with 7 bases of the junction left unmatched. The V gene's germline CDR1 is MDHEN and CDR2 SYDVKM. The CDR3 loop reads CASSLAGQVSNQPQHF. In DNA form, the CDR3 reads TGTGCCAGCAGCCTGGCGGGACAGGTTAGCAATCAGCCCCAGCATTTT.

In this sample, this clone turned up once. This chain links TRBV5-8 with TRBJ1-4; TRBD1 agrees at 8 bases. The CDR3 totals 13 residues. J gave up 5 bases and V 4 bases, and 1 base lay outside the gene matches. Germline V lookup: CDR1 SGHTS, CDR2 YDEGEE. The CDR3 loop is CASSRDRNEKLFF. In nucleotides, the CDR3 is TGTGCCAGCAGCAGGGACAGGAATGAAAAACTGTTTTTT.

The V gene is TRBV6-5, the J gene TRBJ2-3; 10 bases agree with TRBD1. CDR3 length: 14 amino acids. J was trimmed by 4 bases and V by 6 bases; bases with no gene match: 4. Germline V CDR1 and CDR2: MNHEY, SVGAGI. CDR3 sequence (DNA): TGTGCCAGCAGCCAAGACAGGGGGCCAGATACGCAGTATTTT. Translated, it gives CASSQDRGPDTQYF.